A single sample is the source of the 27 T cell receptor beta chains below, sequenced in a study of blood T cell repertoires in COVID-19. TCRdb's table, derived via immunoSEQ multiplex PCR, lists solely in-frame clones and lacks some. This sample has some 320,000 clones, with roughly 90% found just once. The sequencing sample was made of PBMCs or T cells enriched from blood (not recorded which). All receptors derive from a woman between 50 and 59 years old who had been exposed to COVID-19.

This chain connects TRBV5-1 to TRBJ1-4; 10 nucleotides agree with TRBD1. Germline CDR1 reads SGHRS; CDR2 reads YFSETQ. J was trimmed by 8 bases and V by 3 bases; bases with no gene match: 4. The length of the CDR3 is 14 residues. CDR3 protein: CASSSDRGAEKLFF. The DNA of the CDR3 is TGCGCCAGCAGCTCGGACAGGGGGGCGGAAAAACTGTTTTTT.

The chain joins TRBV5-4 to TRBJ2-2, with 7 bases matching TRBD1. After removal of 4 bases from V and 8 bases from J, the junction contained 14 bases not matched to a gene. The CDR3 runs to 16 residues. Germline CDR1 SGHNT, CDR2 YYREEE (reference sequence). The CDR3 spells CASSLGTAWFEGELFF. The CDR3 coding sequence is TGTGCCAGCAGCCTAGGGACAGCCTGGTTTGAGGGGGAGCTGTTTTTT.

This clone was seen just once. Here the CDR3 DNA reads TGTGCCAGCAGTGGGCAGAAAACCTACAATGAGCAGTTCTTC. It encodes CASSGQKTYNEQFF. V gene TRBV25-1 combines with J gene TRBJ2-1; D not certain. Between the trimmed V and J ends, which lost 4 bases and 2 bases, there was a span of 9 bases. Per germline, CDR1 MGHDK and CDR2 SYGVNS. CDR3 size: 14 residues.

This clone was detected a few times. This CDR3 is CASSPTGGLGNTEAFF. In DNA, the CDR3 is TGTGCCAGCAGCCCAACAGGGGGTCTTGGGAACACTGAAGCTTTCTTT. The V call is TRBV7-9, the J call TRBJ1-1, with 8 bases aligning to TRBD1. Germline CDR1 SEHNR, CDR2 FQNEAQ (reference sequence). J lost 1 base, V lost 5 bases, and 9 bases had no gene match. The CDR3 covers 16 residues.

The rearrangement links TRBV6-1 to TRBJ2-7; D may be TRBD1 (5 bases). This CDR3 comprises 14 residues. CDR1 and CDR2 from the germline V gene are MNHNS and SASEGT. Trimming removed 1 base at V and 4 bases at J, with 11 bases between. CDR3 protein: CASSEVPGFYEQYF. CDR3 bases: TGTGCCAGCAGTGAAGTGCCAGGGTTTTACGAGCAGTACTTC.

This chain joins TRBV12-3 or TRBV12-4 and TRBJ1-2; perhaps TRBD1 as D (5 bases). V lost 7 bases, J lost 3 bases, and 12 bases lay in between. The CDR3 totals 13 residues. This CDR3 reads CASTPETDYGYTF. CDR3 coding DNA: TGTGCCAGCACCCCGGAGACAGACTATGGCTACACCTTC.

The chain recombines TRBV2 with TRBJ1-1, with D hard to call. There are 14 residues in the CDR3. Trimming stripped 3 bases from V and 0 bases from J, with 8 bases between. The germline gives CDR1 SNHLY, CDR2 FYNNEI. The CDR3 DNA reads as TGTGCCAGCAGTGAGGGCATACTGAACACTGAAGCTTTCTTT. This codes for CASSEGILNTEAFF. Variable domain in full (rest from reference TRBV2 and TRBJ1-1): EPEVTQTPSHQVTQMGQEVILRCVPISNHLYFYWYRQILGQKVEFLVSFYNNEISEKSEIFDDQFSVERPDGSNFTLKIRSTKLEDSAMYFCASSEGILNTEAFFGQGTRLTVV.

This clone was found once. The genes are TRBV5-4 and TRBJ1-1, with 11 bases matching TRBD1. Germline lookup yields CDR1 SGHNT and CDR2 YYREEE (reference sequence). Trimming at V came to 6 bases and at J to 0 bases, leaving 4 bases not matched to a gene. This CDR3 has 15 residues. The CDR3 coding sequence is TGTGCCAGCATCCGGGACAGGGGGATGAACACTGAAGCTTTCTTT. Encoded protein: CASIRDRGMNTEAFF.

The V gene is TRBV3-1 (or the pseudogene TRBV3-2), the J gene TRBJ1-2, with D possibly being TRBD1 (5 bases). The CDR3 spans 16 residues. The germline V gene encodes CDR1 LGHDT and CDR2 YNNKEL (reference sequence). The V gene lost 6 bases and the J gene lost 0 bases, with 17 bases spanning the gap. The CDR3 nucleotides are TGTGCCAGCAGAGGGGCAGGAGCCCAAGCTAACTATGGCTACACCTTC. Its protein is CASRGAGAQANYGYTF.

V gene TRBV6-2 or TRBV6-3 combines with J gene TRBJ1-2; D is possibly TRBD1 (5 bases). Looked up from germline, CDR1 is MNHEY and CDR2 is SVGEGT. The CDR3 covers 15 residues. Trimming took 0 bases from V and 7 from J, leaving 15 bases between them. CDR3 DNA: TGTGCCAGCAGTTACTCCGGGCAGGGATACTCTGGCTACACCTTC. As protein: CASSYSGQGYSGYTF.

V is TRBV21-1 and J is TRBJ2-2; the table's D call, TRBD1, has no DNA check behind it. TRBV21-1 is a pseudogene. The CDR3 covers 13 residues. CDR3 DNA sequence: TGTGCCACCAAGAAACAGGGGACCGGGGAGCTGTTTTTT. As protein: CATKKQGTGELFF.

V usage is TRBV4-1 and J usage is TRBJ2-4, with D tentatively TRBD1 (5 bases). The CDR3 is 16 amino acids. The V end was cut by 0 bases, the J end by 0 bases, with 9 bases between. The germline V gene encodes CDR1 MGHRA and CDR2 YSYEKL. CDR3: CASSQDGALAKNIQYF. DNA of the CDR3: TGCGCCAGCAGCCAAGATGGGGCCCTAGCCAAAAACATTCAGTACTTC.

This chain connects TRBV3-1 (or the pseudogene TRBV3-2) to TRBJ2-7; no clear D. CDR3 length: 14 residues. The V end was cut by 1 base, the J end by 1 base, with 8 bases between. CDR1 LGHDT and CDR2 YNNKEL come from the germline V gene (reference sequence). The CDR3 region is CASSQVRASYEQYF. The DNA for the CDR3 is TGTGCCAGCAGCCAAGTACGAGCTTCCTACGAGCAGTACTTC.

The chain has TRBV28 and TRBJ1-5; D is unclear. Trimming pared 5 bases from V and 2 bases from J, leaving 7 bases between. Germline V gene data show CDR1 as MDHEN and CDR2 as SYDVKM. The CDR3 runs 13 residues. The CDR3 protein is CASSPFGNQPQHF. As DNA, the CDR3 is TGTGCCAGCAGTCCCTTCGGCAATCAGCCCCAGCATTTT. The full variable domain, rest sourced from reference TRBV28 and TRBJ1-5, is DVKVTQSSRYLVKRTGEKVFLECVQDMDHENMFWYRQDPGLGLRLIYFSYDVKMKEKGDIPEGYSVSREKKERFSLILESASTNQTSMYLCASSPFGNQPQHFGDGTRLSIL.

This sequence joins TRBV7-2 and TRBJ1-4; D ambiguous. The V and J ends lost 2 bases and 5 bases respectively, with 9 bases between them. Per germline, CDR1 SGHTA and CDR2 FQGNSA. The CDR3 loop spans 14 amino acids. The CDR3 is CASSLSTLNEKLFF. The CDR3, as DNA: TGTGCCAGCAGCTTATCGACACTGAATGAAAAACTGTTTTTT.

The V and J genes are TRBV20-1 and TRBJ2-3; D call uncertain. The CDR3 is 11 amino acids. Germline-derived CDR1 and CDR2 are DFQATT and SNEGSKA (reference sequence). The ends were cut back, 6 bases at V and 7 bases at J, with 11 bases in the middle. This CDR3 is CSAQDIHTQYF. The CDR3 DNA sequence: TGCAGTGCGCAAGACATTCATACGCAGTATTTT.

The J gene is TRBJ2-1, the V gene TRBV2, with D possibly TRBD2 on 6 matching bases. V lost 4 bases, J lost 5 bases, and 15 bases lay in between. Germline V lookup: CDR1 SNHLY, CDR2 FYNNEI. The CDR3 contains 15 residues. The CDR3 DNA sequence: TGTGCCAGCAGTGCCCAAGGGCGGACTAACAATGAGCAGTTCTTC. Translated, it gives CASSAQGRTNNEQFF.

This chain connects TRBV5-8 to TRBJ2-2; 14 nucleotides align to TRBD2. V was pared by 4 bases and J by 5 bases, with 7 bases of the junction left unmatched. Germline CDR1 is SGHTS and CDR2 is YDEGEE. The CDR3 contains 17 residues. This chain's CDR3 is CASSPRLAGGRTGELFF. The CDR3 DNA follows: TGTGCCAGCAGCCCCAGACTAGCGGGGGGGAGAACCGGGGAGCTGTTTTTT.

This chain joins TRBV5-1 and TRBJ2-5, with TRBD1 as a possible D gene (6 bases). Germline V gene lookup returns CDR1 SGHRS and CDR2 YFSETQ. V dropped 4 bases and J dropped 6 bases, with 16 bases sitting between them. This CDR3 is built from 14 residues. The CDR3 region has the DNA TGCGCCAGCAGCCCGCCGGCAGGGGTGCAGACCCAGTACTTC. Protein product: CASSPPAGVQTQYF. Filled out from reference TRBV5-1 and TRBJ2-5, the complete variable domain reads KAGVTQTPRYLIKTRGQQVTLSCSPISGHRSVSWYQQTPGQGLQFLFEYFSETQRNKGNFPGRFSGRQFSNSRSEMNVSTLELGDSALYLCASSPPAGVQTQYFGPGTRLLVL.

The chain employs TRBV7-9 and TRBJ1-6; 10 bases are a match to TRBD1. CDR3 size: 16 residues. V gave up 5 bases and J gave up 5 bases; unmatched junction bases: 6. CDR1 and CDR2 (germline): SEHNR, FQNEAQ (reference sequence). The CDR3 coding sequence is TGTGCCAGCAGCCGAGACAGGGGGCGAGATAATTCACCCCTCCACTTT. Protein: CASSRDRGRDNSPLHF.

This sequence joins TRBV30 and TRBJ1-2, with a tentative D call TRBD1 (6 bases). V lost 0 bases and J lost 8, with 10 bases in between. The CDR3 runs 12 residues. CDR1 GTSNPN and CDR2 SVGIG come from the germline V gene (reference sequence). The CDR3 loop reads CAWSVPQGGYTF. CDR3 DNA sequence: TGTGCCTGGAGTGTACCACAGGGAGGCTACACCTTC.

The rearrangement uses TRBV5-1 and TRBJ1-4; tentatively, D is TRBD1 (5 bases). This CDR3 has 16 amino acids. The V end lost 3 bases, the J end lost 5 bases, and 17 bases lay between the germline ends. The germline V gene has CDR1 SGHRS and CDR2 YFSETQ. The CDR3 DNA reads as TGCGCCAGCAGCTGGAATACAGGACAACTGAATGAAAAACTGTTTTTT. This gives the protein CASSWNTGQLNEKLFF.

The V gene is TRBV13, the J gene TRBJ2-6; D tentatively reads TRBD1 or TRBD2 (5 bases each). V dropped 4 bases and J dropped 5 bases, with 9 bases sitting between them. CDR3 length: 14 amino acids. Germline V gene sequence: CDR1 PRHDT, CDR2 FYEKMQ (reference sequence). The CDR3 DNA reads as TGTGCCAGCAGCTCAGGGAGCTGGGCCAACGTCCTGACTTTC. As protein: CASSSGSWANVLTF.

The chain is built from TRBV18 and TRBJ2-7, with D perhaps matching TRBD1 (6 bases). Germline-derived CDR1 and CDR2 are KGHSH and LQKENI. The CDR3 length is 14 residues. V was cut by 5 bases and J by 0 bases, with 11 bases left in between. In DNA, the CDR3 is TGTGCCAGCTCAACCGGGACACTCTCCTACGAGCAGTACTTC. It specifies CASSTGTLSYEQYF.

This chain connects TRBV14 to TRBJ1-2; 8 nucleotides line up with TRBD1. Germline CDR1 SGHDN, CDR2 FVKESK. The CDR3 has 13 residues. With V trimmed by 6 bases and J by 4 bases, 4 bases remained unmatched. The CDR3 DNA reads TGTGCCAGCAGAAGGACAGGGAGCTATGGCTACACCTTC. Its translation is CASRRTGSYGYTF.

CDR3 region: CAWSVTGYTEAFF. For the CDR3, the DNA is TGTGCCTGGAGTGTAACCGGGTACACTGAAGCTTTCTTT. The chain links TRBV30 to TRBJ1-1; D is unclear. CDR3 length equals 13 residues. V was shortened by 0 bases and J by 3 bases, with 8 bases between the two germline ends. Per the germline V gene, CDR1 is GTSNPN and CDR2 is SVGIG (reference sequence).

This chain uses TRBV4-1 with TRBJ2-6; 8 nucleotides match TRBD2. The CDR3 length is 18 residues. Germline loops: CDR1 MGHRA, CDR2 YSYEKL. V gave up 1 base and J gave up 0 bases; unmatched junction bases: 5. This CDR3 reads CASSQVLAESSGANVLTF. The CDR3 coding sequence is TGCGCCAGCAGCCAAGTACTAGCGGAATCCTCTGGGGCCAACGTCCTGACTTTC.